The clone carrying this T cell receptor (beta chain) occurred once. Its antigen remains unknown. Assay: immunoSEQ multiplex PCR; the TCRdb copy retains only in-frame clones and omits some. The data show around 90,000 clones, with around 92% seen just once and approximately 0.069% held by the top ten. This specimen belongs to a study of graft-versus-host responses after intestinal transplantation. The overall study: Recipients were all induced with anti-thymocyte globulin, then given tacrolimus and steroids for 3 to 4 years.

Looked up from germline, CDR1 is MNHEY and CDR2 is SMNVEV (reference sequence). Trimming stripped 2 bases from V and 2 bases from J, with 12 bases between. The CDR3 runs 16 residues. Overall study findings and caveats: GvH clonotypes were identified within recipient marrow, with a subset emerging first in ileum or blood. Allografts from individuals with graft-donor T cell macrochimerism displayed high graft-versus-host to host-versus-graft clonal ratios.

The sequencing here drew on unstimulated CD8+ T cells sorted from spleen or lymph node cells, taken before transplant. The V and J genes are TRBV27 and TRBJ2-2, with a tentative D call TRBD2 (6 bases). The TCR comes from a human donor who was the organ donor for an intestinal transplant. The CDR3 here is CASSLRAGLNTGELFF. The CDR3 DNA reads TGTGCCAGCAGTTTACGGGCCGGACTAAACACCGGGGAGCTGTTTTTT.